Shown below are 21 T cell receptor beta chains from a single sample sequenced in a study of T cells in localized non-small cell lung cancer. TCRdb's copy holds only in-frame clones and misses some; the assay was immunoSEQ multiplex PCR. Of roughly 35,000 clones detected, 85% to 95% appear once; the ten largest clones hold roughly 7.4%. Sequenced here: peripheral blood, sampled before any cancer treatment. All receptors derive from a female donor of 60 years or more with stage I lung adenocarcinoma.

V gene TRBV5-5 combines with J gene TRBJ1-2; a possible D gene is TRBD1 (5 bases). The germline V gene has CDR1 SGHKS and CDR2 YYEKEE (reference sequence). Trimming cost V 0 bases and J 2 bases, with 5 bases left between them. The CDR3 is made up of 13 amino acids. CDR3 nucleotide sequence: TGTGCCAGCAGCTTGGCAGGGAACTATGGCTACACCTTC. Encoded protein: CASSLAGNYGYTF.

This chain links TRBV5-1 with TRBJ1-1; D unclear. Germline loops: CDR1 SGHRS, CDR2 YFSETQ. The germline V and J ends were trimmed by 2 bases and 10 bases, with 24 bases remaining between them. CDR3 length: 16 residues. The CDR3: CASSLDSQNGLGGAFF. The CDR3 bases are TGCGCCAGCAGCTTAGACTCTCAAAATGGACTGGGAGGAGCTTTCTTT.

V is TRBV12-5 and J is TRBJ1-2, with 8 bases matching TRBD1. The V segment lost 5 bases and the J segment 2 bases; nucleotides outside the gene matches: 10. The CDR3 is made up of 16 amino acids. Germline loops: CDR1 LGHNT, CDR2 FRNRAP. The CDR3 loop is CASGPSSDRVNYGYTF. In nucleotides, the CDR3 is TGTGCTAGTGGTCCTTCATCGGACAGGGTAAACTATGGCTACACCTTC.

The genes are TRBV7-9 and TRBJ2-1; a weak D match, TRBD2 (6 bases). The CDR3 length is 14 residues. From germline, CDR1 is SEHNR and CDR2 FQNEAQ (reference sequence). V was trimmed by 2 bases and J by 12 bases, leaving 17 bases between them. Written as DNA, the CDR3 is TGTGCCAGCAGCTTATCCCCTAGCGTTGCTGGGCAGTTCTTC. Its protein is CASSLSPSVAGQFF.

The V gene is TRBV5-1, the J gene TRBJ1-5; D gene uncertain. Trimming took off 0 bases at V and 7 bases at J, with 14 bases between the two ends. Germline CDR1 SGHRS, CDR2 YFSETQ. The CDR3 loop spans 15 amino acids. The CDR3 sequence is CASSLADASRQPQHF. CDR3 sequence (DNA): TGCGCCAGCAGCTTGGCCGACGCTTCGAGACAGCCCCAGCATTTT.

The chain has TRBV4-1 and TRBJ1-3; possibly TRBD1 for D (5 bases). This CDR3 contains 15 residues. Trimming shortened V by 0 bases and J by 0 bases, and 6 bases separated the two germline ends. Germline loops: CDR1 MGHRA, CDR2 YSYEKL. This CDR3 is CASSQDGGSGNTIYF. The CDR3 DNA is TGCGCCAGCAGCCAAGATGGGGGCTCTGGAAACACCATATATTTT.

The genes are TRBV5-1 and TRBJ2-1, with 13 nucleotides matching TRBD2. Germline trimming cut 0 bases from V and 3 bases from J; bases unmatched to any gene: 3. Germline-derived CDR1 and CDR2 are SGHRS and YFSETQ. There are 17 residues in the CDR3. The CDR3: CASSLGLAGGIYNEQFF. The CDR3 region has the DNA TGCGCCAGCAGCTTGGGACTAGCGGGGGGTATCTACAATGAGCAGTTCTTC.

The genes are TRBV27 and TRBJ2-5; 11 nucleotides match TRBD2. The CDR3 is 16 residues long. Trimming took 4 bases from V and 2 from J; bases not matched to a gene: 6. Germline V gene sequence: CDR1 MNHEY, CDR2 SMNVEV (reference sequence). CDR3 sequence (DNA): TGTGCCAGCAGTTCGCGACTAGCGGGGCTGCAAGAGACCCAGTACTTC. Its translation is CASSSRLAGLQETQYF.

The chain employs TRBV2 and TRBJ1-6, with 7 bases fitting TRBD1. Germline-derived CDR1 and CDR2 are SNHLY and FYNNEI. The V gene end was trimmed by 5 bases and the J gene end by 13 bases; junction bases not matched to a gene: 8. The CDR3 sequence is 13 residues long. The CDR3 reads CASSRQGTWPLHF. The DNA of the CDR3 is TGTGCCAGCAGTAGACAGGGTACCTGGCCCCTCCACTTT.

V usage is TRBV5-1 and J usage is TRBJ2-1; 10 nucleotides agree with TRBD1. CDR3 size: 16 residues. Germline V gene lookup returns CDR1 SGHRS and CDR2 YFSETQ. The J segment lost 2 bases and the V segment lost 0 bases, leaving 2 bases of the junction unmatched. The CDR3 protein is CASSLGDRGPYNEQFF. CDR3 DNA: TGCGCCAGCAGCTTGGGGGACAGGGGCCCCTACAATGAGCAGTTCTTC. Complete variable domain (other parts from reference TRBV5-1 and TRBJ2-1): KAGVTQTPRYLIKTRGQQVTLSCSPISGHRSVSWYQQTPGQGLQFLFEYFSETQRNKGNFPGRFSGRQFSNSRSEMNVSTLELGDSALYLCASSLGDRGPYNEQFFGPGTRLTVL.

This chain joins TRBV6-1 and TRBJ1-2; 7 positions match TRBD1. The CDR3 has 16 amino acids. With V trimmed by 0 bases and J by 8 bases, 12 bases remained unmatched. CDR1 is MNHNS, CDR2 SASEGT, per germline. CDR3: CASSEALQGTVGGYTF. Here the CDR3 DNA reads TGTGCCAGCAGTGAAGCGCTTCAAGGGACAGTCGGCGGCTACACCTTC.

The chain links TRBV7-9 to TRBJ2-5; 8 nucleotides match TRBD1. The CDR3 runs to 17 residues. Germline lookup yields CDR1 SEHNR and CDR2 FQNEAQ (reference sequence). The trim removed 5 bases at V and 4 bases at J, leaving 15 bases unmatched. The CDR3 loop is CASSQRWTGRLGETQYF. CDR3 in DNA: TGTGCCAGCAGCCAGAGGTGGACAGGGCGTCTCGGAGAGACCCAGTACTTC.

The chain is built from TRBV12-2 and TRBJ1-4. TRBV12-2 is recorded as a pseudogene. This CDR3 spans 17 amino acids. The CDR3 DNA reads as TGTGCAAGTCGTATCCCCTGGACCTCGTATACTAATGAAAAACTGTTTTTT. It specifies CASRIPWTSYTNEKLFF.

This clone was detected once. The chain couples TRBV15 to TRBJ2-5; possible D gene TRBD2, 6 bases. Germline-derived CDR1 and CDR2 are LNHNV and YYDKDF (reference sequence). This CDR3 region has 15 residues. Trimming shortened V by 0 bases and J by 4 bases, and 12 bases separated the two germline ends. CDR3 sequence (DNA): TGTGCCACCAGCAGAGATCAGGGAGGCGGAGAGACCCAGTACTTC. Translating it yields CATSRDQGGGETQYF.

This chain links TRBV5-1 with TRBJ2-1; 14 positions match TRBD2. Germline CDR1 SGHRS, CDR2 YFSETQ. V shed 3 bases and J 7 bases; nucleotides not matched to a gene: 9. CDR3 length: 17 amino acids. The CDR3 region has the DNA TGCGCCAGCAGCTGGGGACTAGCGGGGGTTTTCTATAATGAGCAGTTCTTC. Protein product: CASSWGLAGVFYNEQFF.

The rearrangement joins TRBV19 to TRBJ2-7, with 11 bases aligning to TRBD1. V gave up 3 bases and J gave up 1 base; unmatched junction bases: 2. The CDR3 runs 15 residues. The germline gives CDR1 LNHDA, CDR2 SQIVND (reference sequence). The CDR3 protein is CASSIGTGGSYEQYV. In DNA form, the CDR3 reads TGTGCCAGTAGTATTGGGACAGGGGGTTCCTACGAGCAGTACGTC.

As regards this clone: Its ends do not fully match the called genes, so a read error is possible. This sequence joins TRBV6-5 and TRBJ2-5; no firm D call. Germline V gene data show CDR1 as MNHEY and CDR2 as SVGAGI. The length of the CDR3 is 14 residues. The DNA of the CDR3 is TGTGCCAGCAGTTACTGGAACAGCCAAGAGGCCCAGTACTTC. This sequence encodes CASSYWNSQEAQYF.

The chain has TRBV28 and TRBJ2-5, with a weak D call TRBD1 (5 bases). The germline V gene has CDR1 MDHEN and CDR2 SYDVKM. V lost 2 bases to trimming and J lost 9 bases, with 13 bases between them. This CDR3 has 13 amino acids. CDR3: CASSLPGRAAQYF. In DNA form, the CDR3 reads TGTGCCAGCAGTTTACCCGGCAGGGCGGCCCAGTACTTC.

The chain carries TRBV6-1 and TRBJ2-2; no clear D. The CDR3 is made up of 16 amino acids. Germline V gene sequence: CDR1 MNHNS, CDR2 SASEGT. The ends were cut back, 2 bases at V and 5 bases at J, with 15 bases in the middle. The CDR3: CASSEFTDPGTGELFF. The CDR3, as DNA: TGTGCCAGCAGTGAATTCACGGATCCGGGTACCGGGGAGCTGTTTTTT.

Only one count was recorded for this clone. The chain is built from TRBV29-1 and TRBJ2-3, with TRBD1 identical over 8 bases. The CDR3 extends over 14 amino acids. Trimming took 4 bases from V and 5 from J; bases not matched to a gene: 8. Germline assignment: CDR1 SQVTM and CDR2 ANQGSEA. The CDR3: CSVVPTGAVDTQYF. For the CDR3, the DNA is TGCAGCGTTGTACCGACAGGGGCCGTAGATACGCAGTATTTT.

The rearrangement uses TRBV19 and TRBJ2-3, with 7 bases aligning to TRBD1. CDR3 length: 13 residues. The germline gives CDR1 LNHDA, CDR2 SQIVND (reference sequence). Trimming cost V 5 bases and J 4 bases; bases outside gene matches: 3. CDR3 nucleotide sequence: TGTGCCAGTAGTCCCGACAGGGCAGATACGCAGTATTTT. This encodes CASSPDRADTQYF.